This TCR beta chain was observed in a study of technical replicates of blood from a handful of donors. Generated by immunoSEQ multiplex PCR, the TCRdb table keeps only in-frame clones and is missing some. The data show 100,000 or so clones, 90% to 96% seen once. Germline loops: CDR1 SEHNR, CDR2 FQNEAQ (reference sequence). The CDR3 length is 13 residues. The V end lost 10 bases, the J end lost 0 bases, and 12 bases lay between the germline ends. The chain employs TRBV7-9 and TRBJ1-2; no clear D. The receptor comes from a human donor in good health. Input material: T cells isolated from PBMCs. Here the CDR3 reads CATLFSPNYGYTF. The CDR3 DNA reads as TGTGCCACCCTTTTCAGTCCTAACTATGGCTACACCTTC. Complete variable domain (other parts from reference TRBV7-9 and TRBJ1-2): DTGVSQNPRHKITKRGQNVTFRCDPISEHNRLYWYRQTLGQGPEFLTYFQNEAQLEKSRLLSDRFSAERPKGSFSTLEIQRTEQGDSAMYLCATLFSPNYGYTFGSGTRLTVV.